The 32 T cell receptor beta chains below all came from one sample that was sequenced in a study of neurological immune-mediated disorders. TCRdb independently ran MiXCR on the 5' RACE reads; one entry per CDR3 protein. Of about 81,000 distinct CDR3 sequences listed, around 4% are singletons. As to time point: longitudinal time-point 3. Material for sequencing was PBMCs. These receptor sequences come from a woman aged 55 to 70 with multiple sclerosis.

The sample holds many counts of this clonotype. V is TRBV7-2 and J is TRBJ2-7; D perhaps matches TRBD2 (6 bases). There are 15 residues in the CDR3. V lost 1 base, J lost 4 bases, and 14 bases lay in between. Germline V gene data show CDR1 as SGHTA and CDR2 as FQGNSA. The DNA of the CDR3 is TGTGCCAGCAGCTTAGATGCGGGGTTCGATTACGAGCAGTACTTC. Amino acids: CASSLDAGFDYEQYF.

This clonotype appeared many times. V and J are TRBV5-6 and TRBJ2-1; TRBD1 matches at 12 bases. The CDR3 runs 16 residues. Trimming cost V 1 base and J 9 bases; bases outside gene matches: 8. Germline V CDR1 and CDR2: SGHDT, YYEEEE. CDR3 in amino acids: CASSLSSGQGAGEQFF. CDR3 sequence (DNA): TGTGCCAGCAGCTTGAGTTCGGGACAGGGGGCCGGTGAGCAGTTCTTC.

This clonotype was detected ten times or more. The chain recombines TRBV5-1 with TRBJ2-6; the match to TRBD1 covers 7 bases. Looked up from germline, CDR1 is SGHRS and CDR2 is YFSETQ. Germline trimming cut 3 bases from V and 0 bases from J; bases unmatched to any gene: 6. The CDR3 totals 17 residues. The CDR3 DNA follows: TGCGCCAGCAGCTCCATAGGGGGCCGCTCTGGGGCCAACGTCCTGACTTTC. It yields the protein CASSSIGGRSGANVLTF.

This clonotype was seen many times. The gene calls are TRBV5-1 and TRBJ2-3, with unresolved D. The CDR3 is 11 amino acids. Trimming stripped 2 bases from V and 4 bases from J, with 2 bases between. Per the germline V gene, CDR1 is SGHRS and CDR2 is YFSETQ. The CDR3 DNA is TGCGCCAGCAGCTTTGCAGATACGCAGTATTTT. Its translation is CASSFADTQYF.

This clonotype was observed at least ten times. The CDR3 DNA follows: TGCGCCAGCAGCTTGGCCTCGGTACAAGAGACCCAGTACTTC. Translated: CASSLASVQETQYF. The V and J genes are TRBV5-1 and TRBJ2-5; D is unresolved. The germline V gene has CDR1 SGHRS and CDR2 YFSETQ. With 0 bases removed from V and 2 bases from J, the gap between germline ends came to 8 bases. The CDR3 consists of 14 residues.

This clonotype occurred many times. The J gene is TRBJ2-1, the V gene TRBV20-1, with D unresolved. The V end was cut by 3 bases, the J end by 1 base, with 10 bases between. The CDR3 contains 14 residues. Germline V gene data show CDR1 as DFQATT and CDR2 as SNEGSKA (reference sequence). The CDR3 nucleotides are TGCAGTGCTAGTAAGACTCAGTCCTACAATGAGCAGTTCTTC. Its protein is CSASKTQSYNEQFF.

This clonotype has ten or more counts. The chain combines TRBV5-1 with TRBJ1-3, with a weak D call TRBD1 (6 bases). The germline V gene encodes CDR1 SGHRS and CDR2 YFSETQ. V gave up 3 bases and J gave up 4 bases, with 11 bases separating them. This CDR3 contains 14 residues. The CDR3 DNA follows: TGCGCCAGCAGCTCACAGGGTACCGGAAACACCATATATTTT. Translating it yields CASSSQGTGNTIYF.

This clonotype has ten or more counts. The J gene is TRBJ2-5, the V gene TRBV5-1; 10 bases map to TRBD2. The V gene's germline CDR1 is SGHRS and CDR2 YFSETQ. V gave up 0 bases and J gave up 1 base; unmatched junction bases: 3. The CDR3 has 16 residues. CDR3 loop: CASSLVSGGRQETQYF. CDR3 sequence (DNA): TGCGCCAGCAGCTTGGTTAGCGGGGGGCGCCAAGAGACCCAGTACTTC. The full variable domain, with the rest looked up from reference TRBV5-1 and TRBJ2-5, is KAGVTQTPRYLIKTRGQQVTLSCSPISGHRSVSWYQQTPGQGLQFLFEYFSETQRNKGNFPGRFSGRQFSNSRSEMNVSTLELGDSALYLCASSLVSGGRQETQYFGPGTRLLVL.

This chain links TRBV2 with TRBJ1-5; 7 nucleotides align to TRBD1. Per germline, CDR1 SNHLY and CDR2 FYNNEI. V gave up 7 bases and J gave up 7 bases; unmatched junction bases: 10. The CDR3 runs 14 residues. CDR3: CASITGQAGQPQHF. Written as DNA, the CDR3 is TGTGCCAGCATCACAGGACAGGCCGGGCAGCCCCAGCATTTT.

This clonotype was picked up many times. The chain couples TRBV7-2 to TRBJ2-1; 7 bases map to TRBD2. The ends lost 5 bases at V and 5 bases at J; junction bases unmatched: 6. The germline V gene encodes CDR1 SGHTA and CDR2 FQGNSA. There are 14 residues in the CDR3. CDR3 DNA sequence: TGTGCCAGCAGCCCGGGGGGTTCGGACAATGAGCAGTTCTTC. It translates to CASSPGGSDNEQFF.

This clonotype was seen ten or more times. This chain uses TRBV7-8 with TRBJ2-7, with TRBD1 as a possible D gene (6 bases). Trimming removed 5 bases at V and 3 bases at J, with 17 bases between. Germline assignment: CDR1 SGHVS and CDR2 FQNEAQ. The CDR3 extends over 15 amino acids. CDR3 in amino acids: CASSGTRDTNYEQYF. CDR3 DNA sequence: TGTGCCAGCAGCGGCACCCGGGACACAAACTACGAGCAGTACTTC.

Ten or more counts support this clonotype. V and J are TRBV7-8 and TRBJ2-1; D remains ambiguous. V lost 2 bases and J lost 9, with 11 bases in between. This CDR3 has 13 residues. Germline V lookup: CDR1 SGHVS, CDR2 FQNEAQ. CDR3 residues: CASSLNPATEQFF. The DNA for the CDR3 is TGTGCCAGCAGCTTAAACCCGGCGACTGAGCAGTTCTTC.

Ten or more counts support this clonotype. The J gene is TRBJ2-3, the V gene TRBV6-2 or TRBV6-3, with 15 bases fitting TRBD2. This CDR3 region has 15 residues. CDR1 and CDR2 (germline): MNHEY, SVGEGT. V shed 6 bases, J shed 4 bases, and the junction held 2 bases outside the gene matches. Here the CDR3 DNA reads TGTGCCAGCAGATGGACTAGCGGGGGGGCAGATACGCAGTATTTT. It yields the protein CASRWTSGGADTQYF.

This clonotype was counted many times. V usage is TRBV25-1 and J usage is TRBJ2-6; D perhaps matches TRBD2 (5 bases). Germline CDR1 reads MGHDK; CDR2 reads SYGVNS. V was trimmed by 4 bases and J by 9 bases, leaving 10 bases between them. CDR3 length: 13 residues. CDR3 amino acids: CASSARVNNVLTF. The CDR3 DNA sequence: TGTGCCAGCAGTGCGAGGGTTAACAACGTCCTGACTTTC.

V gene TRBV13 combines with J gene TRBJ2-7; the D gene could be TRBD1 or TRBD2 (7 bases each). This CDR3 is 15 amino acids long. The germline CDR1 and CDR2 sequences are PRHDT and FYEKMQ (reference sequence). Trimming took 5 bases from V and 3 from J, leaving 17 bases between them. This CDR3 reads CASSVGGGASYEQYF. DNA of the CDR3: TGTGCCAGCAGCGTGGGAGGGGGCGCGAGCTACGAGCAGTACTTC.

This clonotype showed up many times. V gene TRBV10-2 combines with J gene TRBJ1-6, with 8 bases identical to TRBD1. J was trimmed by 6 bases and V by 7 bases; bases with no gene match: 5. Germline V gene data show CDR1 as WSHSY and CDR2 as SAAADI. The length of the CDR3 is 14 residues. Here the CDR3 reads CASIYGQGNSPLHF. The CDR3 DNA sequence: TGCGCCAGCATTTACGGACAGGGTAATTCACCCCTCCACTTT.

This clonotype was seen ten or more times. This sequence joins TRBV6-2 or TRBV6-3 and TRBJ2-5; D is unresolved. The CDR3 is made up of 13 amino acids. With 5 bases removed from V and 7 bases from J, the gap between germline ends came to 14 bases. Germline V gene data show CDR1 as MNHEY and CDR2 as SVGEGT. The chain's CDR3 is CASSQDRQRTQYF. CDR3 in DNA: TGTGCCAGCAGTCAGGACCGGCAGCGGACCCAGTACTTC.

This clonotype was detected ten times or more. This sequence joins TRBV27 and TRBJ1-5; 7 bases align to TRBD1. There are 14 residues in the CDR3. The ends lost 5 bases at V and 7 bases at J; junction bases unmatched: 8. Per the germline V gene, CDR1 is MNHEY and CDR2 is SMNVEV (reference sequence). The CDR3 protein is CASSRYRGEQPQHF. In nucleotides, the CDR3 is TGTGCCAGCAGTAGATACAGGGGAGAACAGCCCCAGCATTTT.

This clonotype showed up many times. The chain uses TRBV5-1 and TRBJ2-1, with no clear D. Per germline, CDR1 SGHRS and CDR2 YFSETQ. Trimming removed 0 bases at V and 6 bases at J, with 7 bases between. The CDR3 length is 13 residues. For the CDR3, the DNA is TGCGCCAGCAGCTTGGCCGTTGGCAATGAGCAGTTCTTC. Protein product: CASSLAVGNEQFF.

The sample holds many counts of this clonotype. CDR3 coding DNA: TGCAGTGCTAGACTAAGCGGGGGGCAATACAATGAGCAGTTCTTC. It specifies CSARLSGGQYNEQFF. The rearrangement joins TRBV20-1 to TRBJ2-1; TRBD2 matches 9 bases. J was trimmed by 4 bases and V by 2 bases; bases with no gene match: 6. The CDR3 spans 15 residues. Germline V gives CDR1 DFQATT, CDR2 SNEGSKA (reference sequence).

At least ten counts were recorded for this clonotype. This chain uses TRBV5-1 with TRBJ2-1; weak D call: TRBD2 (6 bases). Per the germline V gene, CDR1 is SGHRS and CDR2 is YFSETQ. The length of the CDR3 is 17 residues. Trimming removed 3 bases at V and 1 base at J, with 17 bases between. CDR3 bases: TGCGCCAGCAGCTCCCTGGGGGGAGGCGCATCCTACAATGAGCAGTTCTTC. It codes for CASSSLGGGASYNEQFF.

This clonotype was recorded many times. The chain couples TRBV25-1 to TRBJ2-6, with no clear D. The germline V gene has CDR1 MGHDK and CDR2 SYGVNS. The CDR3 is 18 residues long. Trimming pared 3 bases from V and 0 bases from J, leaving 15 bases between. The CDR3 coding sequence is TGTGCCAGCAGTGATAGGTCAGGCGCGCGCTCTGGGGCCAACGTCCTGACTTTC. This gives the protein CASSDRSGARSGANVLTF.

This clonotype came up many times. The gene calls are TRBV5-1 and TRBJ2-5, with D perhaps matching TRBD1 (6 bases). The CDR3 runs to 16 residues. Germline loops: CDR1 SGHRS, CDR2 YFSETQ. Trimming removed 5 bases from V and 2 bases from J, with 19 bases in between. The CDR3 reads CASSSFPGTPQETQYF. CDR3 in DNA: TGCGCCAGCAGTTCATTCCCCGGGACACCTCAAGAGACCCAGTACTTC.

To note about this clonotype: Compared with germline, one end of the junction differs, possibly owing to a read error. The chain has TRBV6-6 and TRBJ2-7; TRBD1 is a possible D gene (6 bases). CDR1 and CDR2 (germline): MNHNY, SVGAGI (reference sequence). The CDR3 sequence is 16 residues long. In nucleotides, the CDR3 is TGTGCCTGCAGTTACTCGAATTCAGGGGCCTCCTACGAGCAGTACTTC. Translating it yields CACSYSNSGASYEQYF.

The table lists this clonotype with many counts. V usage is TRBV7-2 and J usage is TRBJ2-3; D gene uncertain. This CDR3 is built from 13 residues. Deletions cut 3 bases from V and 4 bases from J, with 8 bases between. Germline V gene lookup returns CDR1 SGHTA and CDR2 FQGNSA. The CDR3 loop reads CASSFAASDTQYF. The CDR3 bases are TGTGCCAGCAGCTTCGCGGCTTCAGATACGCAGTATTTT. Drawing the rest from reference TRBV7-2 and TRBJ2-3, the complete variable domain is GAGVSQSPSNKVTEKGKDVELRCDPISGHTALYWYRQSLGQGLEFLIYFQGNSAPDKSGLPSDRFSAERTGGSVSTLTIQRTQQEDSAVYLCASSFAASDTQYFGPGTRLTVL.

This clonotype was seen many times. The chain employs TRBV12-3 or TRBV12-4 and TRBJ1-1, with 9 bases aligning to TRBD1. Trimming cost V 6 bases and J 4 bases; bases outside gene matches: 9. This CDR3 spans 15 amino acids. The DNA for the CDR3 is TGTGCCAGCAGCCAGGGACAGGGTAGGGGCACTGAAGCTTTCTTT. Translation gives CASSQGQGRGTEAFF.

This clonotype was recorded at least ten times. In DNA form, the CDR3 reads TGTGCCAGCAGTCTCGACAGGGCGATAACCTACGAGCAGTACTTC. It codes for CASSLDRAITYEQYF. The chain links TRBV12-3 or TRBV12-4 to TRBJ2-7; TRBD1 aligns across 7 bases. This CDR3 spans 15 amino acids. After removal of 5 bases from V and 2 bases from J, the junction contained 9 bases not matched to a gene.

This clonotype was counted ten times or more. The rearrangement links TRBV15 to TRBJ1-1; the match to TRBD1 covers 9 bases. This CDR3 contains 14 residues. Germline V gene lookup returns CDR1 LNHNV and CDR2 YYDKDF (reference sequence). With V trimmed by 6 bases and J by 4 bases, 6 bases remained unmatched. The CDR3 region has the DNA TGTGCCACCAGGCAACGACAGGGGGGCACTGAAGCTTTCTTT. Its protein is CATRQRQGGTEAFF.

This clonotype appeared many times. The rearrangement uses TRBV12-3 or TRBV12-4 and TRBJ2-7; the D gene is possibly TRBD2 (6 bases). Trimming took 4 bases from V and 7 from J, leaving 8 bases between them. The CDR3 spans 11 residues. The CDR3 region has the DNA TGTGCCAGCAGTTGGAGGGAGGAGCAGTACTTC. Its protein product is CASSWREEQYF.

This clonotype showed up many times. CDR3 amino acids: CSVTGTDVYEQYF. The CDR3 DNA is TGCAGCGTCACCGGGACCGACGTCTACGAGCAGTACTTC. This rearrangement joins TRBV29-1 to TRBJ2-7, with D perhaps being TRBD1 or TRBD2 (5 bases each). The CDR3 totals 13 residues. In germline, CDR1 is SQVTM, CDR2 ANQGSEA. The V end was cut by 6 bases, the J end by 3 bases, with 15 bases between.

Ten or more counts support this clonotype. CDR3 amino acids: CSAREPGQGIFEQYF. The DNA for the CDR3 is TGCAGTGCTAGAGAACCGGGACAGGGGATATTTGAGCAGTACTTC. The rearrangement uses TRBV20-1 and TRBJ2-7; TRBD1 matches 10 bases. This CDR3 spans 15 amino acids. Trimming took 0 bases from V and 7 from J; bases not matched to a gene: 9. Per the germline V gene, CDR1 is DFQATT and CDR2 is SNEGSKA (reference sequence).

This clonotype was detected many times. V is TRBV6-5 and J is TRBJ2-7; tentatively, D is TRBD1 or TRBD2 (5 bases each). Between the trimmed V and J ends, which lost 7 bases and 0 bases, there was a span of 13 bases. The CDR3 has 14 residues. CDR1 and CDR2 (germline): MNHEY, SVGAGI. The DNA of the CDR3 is TGTGCCAGCACCCCTCGGGGCGGCTCCTACGAGCAGTACTTC. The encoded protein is CASTPRGGSYEQYF.